The 23 T cell receptor beta chains given below trace back to one sample, sequenced in a study of cytomegalovirus exposure and HLA in healthy donors. Use of 60 Vbeta and 13 Jbeta primers characterized the PCR. Here immunoSEQ multiplex PCR was the method, and the copy in TCRdb shows in-frame clones only, minus some. This table has about 150,000 clones, 84% appearing once. Sequencing used PBMCs. The receptors here all came from a man aged 18 to 30 in good health and CMV-seronegative.

As for this clone: One junction end does not reproduce the germline sequence, and a read error may be involved. The rearrangement joins TRBV7-7 to TRBJ1-1; D gene unclear. Germline V gene lookup returns CDR1 SSHAT and CDR2 FNYEAQ (reference sequence). This CDR3 has 13 amino acids. This CDR3 is CASSLAMNTEAFF. CDR3 coding DNA: TGTGCTAGCAGCTTAGCTATGAACACTGAAGCTTTCTTT.

This clone came up a few times. This chain joins TRBV5-6 and TRBJ1-6, with 8 bases aligning to TRBD1. This CDR3 region has 16 residues. Losses at the gene ends were 4 bases for V and 9 bases for J; bases not matched to a gene: 12. In germline, CDR1 is SGHDT, CDR2 YYEEEE. CDR3 amino acids: CASSRGGQGFGSPLHF. The CDR3 nucleotides are TGTGCCAGCAGCCGTGGTGGACAGGGATTTGGTTCACCCCTCCACTTT.

The chain is built from TRBV6-5 and TRBJ1-4; 10 nucleotides align to TRBD1. J lost 8 bases, V lost 6 bases, and 9 bases had no gene match. The CDR3 extends over 15 amino acids. Germline CDR1 is MNHEY and CDR2 is SVGAGI. This CDR3 is CASRPSGTGEEKLFF. The CDR3 DNA reads TGTGCCAGCAGGCCCTCCGGGACAGGGGAGGAAAAACTGTTTTTT.

This rearrangement joins TRBV7-9 to TRBJ2-4, with 8 nucleotides matching TRBD2. With 2 bases clipped from V and 6 bases from J, the junction kept 6 bases outside the gene matches. CDR3 length: 15 residues. CDR1 is SEHNR and CDR2 is FQNEAQ in the germline V gene (reference sequence). CDR3: CASSLSGGGGNIQYF. CDR3 DNA sequence: TGTGCCAGCAGCTTAAGCGGGGGCGGGGGAAACATTCAGTACTTC.

Here the CDR3 DNA reads TGTGCCAGCAGCCAAGATCTAAGAGGGAATGAGCAGTTCTTC. It codes for CASSQDLRGNEQFF. V and J are TRBV4-2 and TRBJ2-1, with D possibly being TRBD2 (5 bases). Trimming removed 0 bases from V and 7 bases from J, with 10 bases in between. The germline V gene has CDR1 LGHNA and CDR2 YNFKEQ. There are 14 residues in the CDR3.

The gene calls are TRBV4-1 and TRBJ1-2; TRBD1 agrees at 12 bases. V dropped 4 bases and J dropped 4; count of bases not matched to a gene: 10. This CDR3 region has 17 residues. The germline V gene encodes CDR1 MGHRA and CDR2 YSYEKL. CDR3 residues: CASSPRGQGALSYGYTF. DNA for the CDR3: TGCGCCAGCAGCCCCCGGGGACAGGGGGCCCTAAGCTATGGCTACACCTTC.

The rearrangement uses TRBV4-2 and TRBJ1-2; a weak D match, TRBD1 (6 bases). V gave up 0 bases and J gave up 1 base, with 12 bases separating them. CDR1 LGHNA and CDR2 YNFKEQ come from the germline V gene. The CDR3 has 16 residues. This chain's CDR3 is CASSQEHIGGNYGYTF. CDR3 DNA: TGTGCCAGCAGCCAAGAGCATATAGGGGGTAACTATGGCTACACCTTC.

The chain is built from TRBV30 and TRBJ2-1; TRBD2 matches 14 bases. Germline values: CDR1 GTSNPN, CDR2 SVGIG (reference sequence). This CDR3 spans 18 amino acids. The J segment lost 7 bases and the V segment lost 0 bases, leaving 11 bases of the junction unmatched. CDR3 sequence reads: CAWSVRVTSGRAPNEQFF. CDR3 in DNA: TGTGCCTGGAGTGTACGTGTGACTAGCGGGAGGGCCCCAAATGAGCAGTTCTTC. The full variable domain, with the rest looked up from reference TRBV30 and TRBJ2-1, is SQTIHQWPATLVQPVGSPLSLECTVEGTSNPNLYWYRQAAGRGLQLLFYSVGIGQISSEVPQNLSASRPQDRQFILSSKKLLLSDSGFYLCAWSVRVTSGRAPNEQFFGPGTRLTVL.

In regard to this clone: An end of the junction differs from the germline gene, which may be a read error. The V gene is TRBV20-1, the J gene TRBJ2-1; perhaps TRBD2 as D (5 bases). The CDR3 consists of 10 residues. Germline assignment: CDR1 DFQATT and CDR2 SNEGSKA (reference sequence). The CDR3 DNA reads as TGCAGTGTTAGATCGGGGGAGCAGTTCTTC. Encoded protein: CSVRSGEQFF.

The chain combines TRBV12-5 with TRBJ2-3; the D gene is possibly TRBD2 (5 bases). The CDR3 contains 16 residues. Germline loops: CDR1 LGHNT, CDR2 FRNRAP. Trimming stripped 0 bases from V and 4 bases from J, with 14 bases between. The CDR3 region has the DNA TGTGCTAGTGGTTTGGTAAAAGCGGTCCCCGCAGATACGCAGTATTTT. It is translated as CASGLVKAVPADTQYF.

This chain uses TRBV9 with TRBJ2-3; tentative D call: TRBD2 (6 bases). Trimming took off 4 bases at V and 2 bases at J, with 11 bases between the two ends. This CDR3 is 14 amino acids long. The germline V gene has CDR1 SGDLS and CDR2 YYNGEE. CDR3 loop: CASSPRDFTDTQYF. The DNA for the CDR3 is TGTGCCAGCAGCCCAAGGGACTTCACAGATACGCAGTATTTT.

The chain carries TRBV7-8 and TRBJ1-6; 8 bases are shared with TRBD1. The CDR3 length is 18 residues. V shed 1 base and J 7 bases; nucleotides not matched to a gene: 12. From germline, CDR1 is SGHVS and CDR2 FQNEAQ. The CDR3 protein is CASSLERGQDFGNSPLHF. The CDR3 nucleotides are TGTGCCAGCAGCTTAGAGAGGGGACAGGACTTCGGAAATTCACCCCTCCACTTT.

This chain links TRBV5-1 with TRBJ2-7; 9 bases match TRBD1. The CDR3 spans 15 residues. Germline assignment: CDR1 SGHRS and CDR2 YFSETQ. V shed 3 bases, J shed 4 bases, and the junction held 8 bases outside the gene matches. CDR3 protein: CASSSGQGTFYEQYF. In DNA, the CDR3 is TGCGCCAGCAGCTCGGGACAGGGAACTTTTTACGAGCAGTACTTC.

This clone was found once. This sequence joins TRBV7-2 and TRBJ2-7; 10 positions match TRBD1. The germline V gene encodes CDR1 SGHTA and CDR2 FQGNSA. CDR3 size: 14 residues. Trimming took 1 base from V and 4 from J; bases not matched to a gene: 1. CDR3 residues: CASSLGQGAYEQYF. DNA of the CDR3: TGTGCCAGCAGCTTAGGACAGGGGGCTTACGAGCAGTACTTC.

The chain has TRBV7-9 and TRBJ2-5, with 11 bases matching TRBD1. The V and J ends lost 0 bases and 9 bases, in that order; junction bases with no gene match: 3. Germline V CDR1 and CDR2: SEHNR, FQNEAQ (reference sequence). The CDR3 loop spans 14 amino acids. In DNA, the CDR3 is TGTGCCAGCAGCTTAGCGGGGGACAGGGGGGCCCAGTACTTC. Translated, it gives CASSLAGDRGAQYF. Variable domain in full (rest from reference TRBV7-9 and TRBJ2-5): DTGVSQNPRHKITKRGQNVTFRCDPISEHNRLYWYRQTLGQGPEFLTYFQNEAQLEKSRLLSDRFSAERPKGSFSTLEIQRTEQGDSAMYLCASSLAGDRGAQYFGPGTRLLVL.

The rearrangement joins TRBV6-1 to TRBJ2-5, with unresolved D. Trimming removed 6 bases from V and 4 bases from J, with 6 bases in between. The CDR3 spans 11 residues. Germline V gene sequence: CDR1 MNHNS, CDR2 SASEGT. CDR3 protein: CASSQSETQYF. Written as DNA, the CDR3 is TGTGCCAGCAGCCAGTCAGAGACCCAGTACTTC.

The chain links TRBV15 to TRBJ2-5; D unclear. The V gene lost 1 base and the J gene lost 3 bases, with 6 bases spanning the gap. Germline V gene sequence: CDR1 LNHNV, CDR2 YYDKDF (reference sequence). This CDR3 has 13 residues. CDR3 DNA: TGTGCCACCAGCAGAGGTGAGAAAGAGACCCAGTACTTC. Translated, it gives CATSRGEKETQYF. The variable domain in full, completed from reference TRBV15 and TRBJ2-5, reads DAMVIQNPRYQVTQFGKPVTLSCSQTLNHNVMYWYQQKSSQAPKLLFHYYDKDFNNEADTPDNFQSRRPNTSFCFLDIRSPGLGDTAMYLCATSRGEKETQYFGPGTRLLVL.

This clone was picked up a small number of times. This chain joins TRBV20-1 and TRBJ2-7, with 7 bases lining up with TRBD1. Unmatched junction bases numbered 1, after V lost 3 bases and J lost 5 bases. This CDR3 spans 11 amino acids. In germline, CDR1 is DFQATT, CDR2 SNEGSKA (reference sequence). This CDR3 reads CSARGTDEQYF. Written as DNA, the CDR3 is TGCAGTGCTAGGGGGACAGACGAGCAGTACTTC.

The chain has TRBV28 and TRBJ2-7, with 9 bases fitting TRBD2. The CDR3 covers 14 residues. In germline, CDR1 is MDHEN, CDR2 SYDVKM. V was clipped by 3 bases and J by 4 bases; unmatched bases: 4. In nucleotides, the CDR3 is TGTGCCAGCAGTTTTCTAGCGGGAACATACGAGCAGTACTTC. Translation: CASSFLAGTYEQYF.

The chain couples TRBV11-2 to TRBJ1-5; D call uncertain. The CDR3 totals 15 residues. Trimming took 3 bases from V and 2 from J, leaving 11 bases between them. In germline, CDR1 is SGHAT, CDR2 FQNNGV. The CDR3 DNA reads as TGTGCCAGCAGCTTGAGCGGGGTGGGCAATCAGCCCCAGCATTTT. Translation: CASSLSGVGNQPQHF.

The chain is built from TRBV6-5 and TRBJ1-2, with 7 bases identical to TRBD1. The V gene end was trimmed by 8 bases and the J gene end by 4 bases; junction bases not matched to a gene: 13. The CDR3 runs to 15 residues. Germline V gene data show CDR1 as MNHEY and CDR2 as SVGAGI. CDR3 coding DNA: TGTGCCAGCTCCTACACAATACAGGGGAGCTATGGCTACACCTTC. This sequence encodes CASSYTIQGSYGYTF.

This chain links TRBV4-3 with TRBJ2-7, with D perhaps matching TRBD1 (6 bases). This CDR3 contains 14 residues. Germline CDR1 and CDR2: LGHNA and YSLEER. Trimming pared 1 base from V and 6 bases from J, leaving 13 bases between. The CDR3 nucleotides read TGCGCCAGCAGCCAAGGGCAGGGGCAGGGCGAGCAGTACTTC. The encoded protein is CASSQGQGQGEQYF.

The chain uses TRBV7-9 and TRBJ1-1; D uncertain. CDR3 length: 17 amino acids. Per the germline V gene, CDR1 is SEHNR and CDR2 is FQNEAQ (reference sequence). Trimming removed 5 bases at V and 3 bases at J, with 22 bases between. The CDR3 spells CASSPVLTREVDTEAFF. The CDR3 DNA sequence: TGTGCCAGCAGCCCCGTCCTGACCCGGGAGGTGGACACTGAAGCTTTCTTT.